The present TCR beta chain was sequenced within a study of Ad26.COV2.S vaccination and SARS-CoV-2 variants. Germline loops: CDR1 LGHDT, CDR2 YNNKEL (reference sequence). Trimming left V 7 bases short and J 11 bases short, with 20 bases between. The CDR3 is 13 amino acids. Documented treatment: some 20 received Ad26.COV2.S at low or high dose, single or two shots; 5 received placebo; per-sample allocation not given. Collection of the samples took place on day 63 after the first injection of vaccine or placebo. Sequenced by immunoSEQ multiplex PCR; TCRdb stores in-frame clones only, minus some. The sample carries some 450,000 clones, roughly 88% recorded once.

The chain recombines TRBV3-1 (or the pseudogene TRBV3-2) with TRBJ1-1; weak D call: TRBD1 (6 bases). This TCR was recovered from a person between 18 and 65 years old who received the Ad26.COV2.S COVID-19 vaccine or a placebo. This material consisted of peripheral blood, taken in a trial of Ad26.COV2.S vaccine versus placebo. As DNA, the CDR3 is TGTGCCAGCAATCGGGGTTCGGGACATTCGGCTTTCTTT. Translating gives CASNRGSGHSAFF.